The 23 T cell receptor beta chains in this list originate from one sample, sequenced in a study of radiotherapy plus CTLA-4 blockade in lung cancer. Clones were sequenced by immunoSEQ multiplex PCR, and TCRdb holds only the in-frame ones, with some missing. The sample gives tens of thousands of clones, roughly 71% of which show up once; 3.5% to 4.5% is in the top ten. Here the sequenced sample was peripheral blood, taken from a patient treated with radiotherapy plus ipilimumab. These receptors originate from a human donor with non-small cell lung cancer who had stable disease on radiotherapy plus ipilimumab.

The chain has TRBV19 and TRBJ2-2; the match to TRBD1 covers 7 bases. Germline CDR1 LNHDA, CDR2 SQIVND (reference sequence). The CDR3 has 15 amino acids. With 9 bases clipped from V and 1 base from J, the junction kept 8 bases outside the gene matches. DNA of the CDR3: TGTGCCAGCCGACAGGGTCTTAAGAACACCGGGGAGCTGTTTTTT. Amino acids: CASRQGLKNTGELFF. The full variable domain, its missing parts supplied by reference TRBV19 and TRBJ2-2, is DGGITQSPKYLFRKEGQNVTLSCEQNLNHDAMYWYRQDPGQGLRLIYYSQIVNDFQKGDIAEGYSVSREKKESFPLTVTSAQKNPTAFYLCASRQGLKNTGELFFGEGSRLTVL.

This clone was counted a single time. V is TRBV18 and J is TRBJ2-2, with TRBD2 matching over 14 bases. This CDR3 is built from 18 residues. Trimming at V came to 3 bases and at J to 4 bases, leaving 7 bases not matched to a gene. Germline-derived CDR1 and CDR2 are KGHSH and LQKENI. CDR3 sequence reads: CASSPAGTSGSGTGELFF. The DNA of the CDR3 is TGTGCCAGCTCACCTGCCGGGACTAGCGGGAGTGGCACCGGGGAGCTGTTTTTT.

This clone was recorded only once. The chain recombines TRBV27 with TRBJ2-7; 8 bases match TRBD2. CDR3 length: 14 amino acids. The trim removed 5 bases at V and 6 bases at J, leaving 9 bases unmatched. The germline V gene encodes CDR1 MNHEY and CDR2 SMNVEV (reference sequence). DNA of the CDR3: TGTGCCAGCAGTCCGGGGGGACTAGTGGGCGAGCAGTACTTC. This gives the protein CASSPGGLVGEQYF.

The V gene is TRBV2, the J gene TRBJ1-2, with 8 bases lining up with TRBD1. Germline V gene sequence: CDR1 SNHLY, CDR2 FYNNEI. The CDR3 consists of 15 residues. The J segment lost 8 bases and the V segment lost 6 bases, leaving 14 bases of the junction unmatched. The chain's CDR3 is CASRPDVQGARGYTF. The CDR3 DNA reads TGTGCCAGCAGGCCCGACGTCCAGGGGGCTCGGGGCTACACCTTC.

The gene calls are TRBV4-1 and TRBJ1-2; no clear D gene. Deletions cut 0 bases from V and 4 bases from J, with 18 bases between. The germline V gene encodes CDR1 MGHRA and CDR2 YSYEKL. This CDR3 has 17 residues. The CDR3 loop reads CASSQDLGRKGSYGYTF. CDR3 in DNA: TGCGCCAGCAGCCAAGATTTGGGCAGAAAAGGTAGCTATGGCTACACCTTC.

This chain links TRBV7-2 with TRBJ2-7; maybe TRBD2 (5 bases). CDR3 length equals 14 residues. V lost 6 bases, J lost 0 bases, and 12 bases lay in between. CDR1 is SGHTA and CDR2 is FQGNSA in the germline V gene. The DNA of the CDR3 is TGTGCCAGCAGTCGCCAGACTAACTCCTACGAGCAGTACTTC. It codes for CASSRQTNSYEQYF.

The chain joins TRBV9 to TRBJ2-3, with a possible D match to TRBD2 (5 bases). Germline V gene sequence: CDR1 SGDLS, CDR2 YYNGEE. V was cut by 0 bases and J by 5 bases, with 13 bases left in between. The CDR3 extends over 15 amino acids. CDR3 sequence: CASSVGPRAGDTQYF. In DNA form, the CDR3 reads TGTGCCAGCAGCGTAGGCCCCCGGGCGGGAGATACGCAGTATTTT.

This clone was counted between two and nine times. The chain couples TRBV4-2 to TRBJ1-2; D is perhaps TRBD1 (5 bases). Germline V gives CDR1 LGHNA, CDR2 YNFKEQ. Deletions cut 5 bases from V and 6 bases from J, with 16 bases between. The CDR3 is 14 residues long. CDR3 sequence (DNA): TGTGCCAGCAGCGAGACAAGGGGAGAGAATGGCTACACCTTC. Amino acid sequence: CASSETRGENGYTF.

This chain uses TRBV7-2 with TRBJ1-1; the D is unclear. Germline V gene sequence: CDR1 SGHTA, CDR2 FQGNSA. Trimming removed 4 bases at V and 5 bases at J, with 17 bases between. This CDR3 has 15 residues. Here the CDR3 DNA reads TGTGCCAGCAGCTCAGCACCCGCTGGGATAACTGAAGCTTTCTTT. Protein: CASSSAPAGITEAFF.

This clone appeared a single time. The gene calls are TRBV5-8 and TRBJ1-5; 8 positions match TRBD1. J was trimmed by 3 bases and V by 1 base; bases with no gene match: 6. Germline CDR1 SGHTS, CDR2 YDEGEE. The CDR3 consists of 16 residues. CDR3 sequence (DNA): TGTGCCAGCAGCTTGACCGGGACAGGACTCAATCAGCCCCAGCATTTT. This encodes CASSLTGTGLNQPQHF. The variable domain in full, with the rest retrieved from reference TRBV5-8 and TRBJ1-5, is EAGVTQSPTHLIKTRGQQATLRCSPISGHTSVYWYQQALGLGLQFLLWYDEGEERNRGNFPPRFSGRQFPNYSSELNVNALELEDSALYLCASSLTGTGLNQPQHFGDGTRLSIL.

V and J are TRBV7-6 and TRBJ2-3; D remains unclear. This CDR3 has 15 amino acids. The germline V and J ends were trimmed by 1 base and 2 bases, with 10 bases remaining between them. Germline V gene sequence: CDR1 SGHVS, CDR2 FNYEAQ. In DNA form, the CDR3 reads TGTGCCAGCAGCTTAGATCGTCGAACCACAGATACGCAGTATTTT. It encodes CASSLDRRTTDTQYF. The entire variable domain, with the rest obtained from reference TRBV7-6 and TRBJ2-3, is as follows: GAGVSQSPRYKVTKRGQDVALRCDPISGHVSLYWYRQALGQGPEFLTYFNYEAQQDKSGLPNDRFSAERPEGSISTLTIQRTEQRDSAMYRCASSLDRRTTDTQYFGPGTRLTVL.

The V gene is TRBV7-2, the J gene TRBJ2-1; a weak D match, TRBD1 (6 bases). The CDR3 has 15 amino acids. The germline CDR1 and CDR2 sequences are SGHTA and FQGNSA. The V and J ends lost 5 bases and 0 bases respectively, with 11 bases between them. The CDR3: CASSAQGSSYNEQFF. The CDR3 DNA reads as TGTGCCAGCAGCGCACAGGGAAGCTCCTACAATGAGCAGTTCTTC.

The genes are TRBV6-5 and TRBJ1-2; tentatively, D is TRBD1 (6 bases). The V end was cut by 6 bases, the J end by 8 bases, with 13 bases between. In germline, CDR1 is MNHEY, CDR2 SVGAGI. This CDR3 has 12 residues. The CDR3 nucleotides are TGTGCCAGCAGGCCGGACAGTTTCGGCTACACCTTC. Its translation is CASRPDSFGYTF.

This clone was seen only a few times. The chain carries TRBV5-4 and TRBJ1-5, with 8 nucleotides matching TRBD1. The length of the CDR3 is 14 residues. In germline, CDR1 is SGHNT, CDR2 YYREEE (reference sequence). Trimming at V came to 4 bases and at J to 6 bases, leaving 6 bases not matched to a gene. The CDR3 DNA follows: TGTGCCAGCAGCCGTGGACAGGGTTCTCAGCCCCAGCATTTT. Amino acids: CASSRGQGSQPQHF. The full variable domain, with the rest looked up from reference TRBV5-4 and TRBJ1-5, is ETGVTQSPTHLIKTRGQQVTLRCSSQSGHNTVSWYQQALGQGPQFIFQYYREEENGRGNFPPRFSGLQFPNYSSELNVNALELDDSALYLCASSRGQGSQPQHFGDGTRLSIL.

The gene calls are TRBV14 and TRBJ2-5, with TRBD1 matching over 8 bases. The CDR3 is 16 residues long. V gave up 0 bases and J gave up 5 bases; unmatched junction bases: 8. The V gene's germline CDR1 is SGHDN and CDR2 FVKESK. CDR3 bases: TGTGCCAGCAGCCAAGACAGGGGGCGATGGGGCGAGACCCAGTACTTC. This translates into CASSQDRGRWGETQYF.

The genes are TRBV5-1 and TRBJ1-1; 9 bases align to TRBD1. J lost 4 bases, V lost 0 bases, and 1 base had no gene match. The CDR3 is 14 amino acids. CDR1 is SGHRS, CDR2 YFSETQ, per germline. CDR3 sequence reads: CASSLEDRGTEAFF. As DNA, the CDR3 is TGCGCCAGCAGCTTGGAGGACAGGGGCACTGAAGCTTTCTTT.

CDR3 sequence reads: CASSLWGGKPYEQYF. CDR3 sequence (DNA): TGTGCCAGCAGCCTATGGGGGGGGAAGCCCTACGAGCAGTACTTC. V usage is TRBV5-6 and J usage is TRBJ2-7; 7 positions agree with TRBD2. CDR1 is SGHDT and CDR2 is YYEEEE in the germline V gene. V gave up 4 bases and J gave up 2 bases; unmatched junction bases: 9. CDR3 length equals 15 residues.

The chain's CDR3 is CASESGRSDTQYF. CDR3 coding DNA: TGTGCCAGTGAAAGCGGGAGATCAGATACGCAGTATTTT. The J gene is TRBJ2-3, the V gene TRBV19; 8 nucleotides agree with TRBD2. With V trimmed by 8 bases and J by 4 bases, 5 bases remained unmatched. The CDR3 totals 13 residues. Germline CDR1 LNHDA, CDR2 SQIVND (reference sequence).

The rearrangement joins TRBV19 to TRBJ2-1; 7 nucleotides agree with TRBD1. This CDR3 spans 15 amino acids. Unmatched junction bases numbered 5, after V lost 3 bases and J lost 3 bases. CDR1 and CDR2 from the germline V gene are LNHDA and SQIVND (reference sequence). CDR3 DNA sequence: TGTGCCAGTAGTATCGAACAGGGGTTCTACAATGAGCAGTTCTTC. Translated, it gives CASSIEQGFYNEQFF.

The CDR3 protein is CASLASGAGEQYF. The CDR3 DNA sequence: TGTGCCAGCTTGGCTAGCGGCGCGGGTGAGCAGTACTTC. The chain employs TRBV18 and TRBJ2-7, with 7 bases that match TRBD2. CDR3 length: 13 amino acids. V lost 7 bases, J lost 7 bases, and 10 bases stayed unmatched. Looked up from germline, CDR1 is KGHSH and CDR2 is LQKENI.

This rearrangement joins TRBV2 to TRBJ2-7, with D possibly matching TRBD1 (5 bases). This CDR3 is built from 12 residues. V was trimmed by 5 bases and J by 6 bases, leaving 11 bases between them. The germline V gene has CDR1 SNHLY and CDR2 FYNNEI. The CDR3 region is CASSIIRGEQYF. The CDR3, as DNA: TGTGCCAGCAGTATTATTAGGGGCGAGCAGTACTTC.

Comments on this clone: An end of the junction does not agree with germline; a read error may underlie this. CDR3 loop: CASREAGTRGGYTF. In nucleotides, the CDR3 is TGTGCCAGCAGGGAAGCCGGGACCAGGGGTGGCTACACCTTC. The chain employs TRBV2 and TRBJ1-2; weak D call: TRBD1 (6 bases). The CDR3 loop spans 14 amino acids. CDR1 and CDR2 (germline): SNHLY, FYNNEI.

This clone has only a few counts. The V call is TRBV7-3, the J call TRBJ1-2; maybe TRBD1 (5 bases). Trimming pared 5 bases from V and 2 bases from J, leaving 12 bases between. From germline, CDR1 is SGHTA and CDR2 FQGTGA. The CDR3 extends over 14 amino acids. The CDR3 nucleotides read TGTGCCAGCAGCCCTGAGGCAGGGAACTATGGCTACACCTTC. This translates into CASSPEAGNYGYTF. The full variable domain, its missing parts supplied by reference TRBV7-3 and TRBJ1-2, is GAGVSQTPSNKVTEKGKYVELRCDPISGHTALYWYRQSLGQGPEFLIYFQGTGAADDSGLPNDRFFAVRPEGSVSTLKIQRTERGDSAVYLCASSPEAGNYGYTFGSGTRLTVV.